Shown below are 5 T cell receptor beta chains from a single sample sequenced in a study of shared clonotypes between healthy human individuals. Assay used: immunoSEQ multiplex PCR; TCRdb lists only in-frame clones, some missing. Among about 770,000 clones listed, 55% to 75% were seen once. Sequenced input: memory CD4+ T cells sorted from blood. Indicated subset: CD45RA-negative fraction. The receptors come from a woman aged 25 to 39 in good health.

This chain uses TRBV7-9 with TRBJ2-5; 7 bases agree with TRBD2. The CDR3 contains 14 residues. J gave up 4 bases and V 3 bases, and 5 bases lay outside the gene matches. Germline values: CDR1 SEHNR, CDR2 FQNEAQ (reference sequence). The CDR3 spells CASSFETSRETQYF. The CDR3 bases are TGTGCCAGCAGCTTCGAGACTAGCAGAGAGACCCAGTACTTC.

The chain carries TRBV15 and TRBJ2-1, with D possibly matching TRBD1 (5 bases). Germline values: CDR1 LNHNV, CDR2 YYDKDF (reference sequence). The CDR3 has 13 residues. V lost 1 base to trimming and J lost 15 bases, with 16 bases between them. CDR3 sequence reads: CATSRVKVRERFF. As DNA, the CDR3 is TGTGCCACCAGCAGAGTAAAGGTCAGGGAACGGTTCTTC.

This clone was found once. The CDR3 is CASSTSGPTSSSYEQYF. CDR3 coding DNA: TGTGCCAGTTCGACTAGCGGGCCGACGTCGAGCTCCTACGAGCAGTACTTC. V and J are TRBV19 and TRBJ2-7, with 10 bases fitting TRBD2. This CDR3 is built from 17 residues. V dropped 8 bases and J dropped 0; count of bases not matched to a gene: 13. From germline, CDR1 is LNHDA and CDR2 SQIVND (reference sequence).

This chain connects TRBV5-1 to TRBJ2-1; 9 bases fit TRBD1. The ends lost 4 bases at V and 7 bases at J; junction bases unmatched: 9. Germline V lookup: CDR1 SGHRS, CDR2 YFSETQ. This CDR3 region has 15 residues. The CDR3 loop is CASSTGTGKWNEQFF. In nucleotides, the CDR3 is TGCGCCAGCAGCACCGGGACAGGGAAATGGAATGAGCAGTTCTTC. The full variable domain, with the rest looked up from reference TRBV5-1 and TRBJ2-1, is KAGVTQTPRYLIKTRGQQVTLSCSPISGHRSVSWYQQTPGQGLQFLFEYFSETQRNKGNFPGRFSGRQFSNSRSEMNVSTLELGDSALYLCASSTGTGKWNEQFFGPGTRLTVL.

The chain employs TRBV28 and TRBJ1-2; 8 bases agree with TRBD1. The CDR3 loop spans 17 amino acids. Looked up from germline, CDR1 is MDHEN and CDR2 is SYDVKM. The trim removed 2 bases at V and 0 bases at J, leaving 8 bases unmatched. The CDR3 spells CASSLPGQGGTNYGYTF. The CDR3 DNA reads as TGTGCCAGCAGTTTACCCGGACAGGGTGGAACTAACTATGGCTACACCTTC.